These T cell receptor beta chains were read from a single sample in a study of cytomegalovirus exposure and HLA in healthy donors. This table comes from immunoSEQ multiplex PCR, and its TCRdb copy is limited to in-frame clones, with some not included. Among approximately 91,000 clones listed, roughly 86% were seen once. Input material: PBMCs. These receptors came from a human donor in good health. The CDR3 runs from the conserved cysteine through the conserved F or W. The D gene is left open where the match is weak. Only some rows state a clone size, as once, few, many or a class for expanded clones.

CDR3 protein,CDR3 DNA,V gene,J gene,D gene,clone size
CASSYSPISGVETQYF,TGTGCCAGCAGTTACTCTCCTATAAGCGGGGTGGAGACCCAGTACTTC,TRBV6-5,TRBJ2-5,TRBD2,NA
CASSIAQGSYEQYF,TGTGCCAGTAGTATAGCGCAGGGGTCCTACGAGCAGTACTTC,TRBV19,TRBJ2-7,NA,NA
CASSPHTGGAVGQPQHF,TGTGCCAGCAGTCCCCATACAGGGGGCGCGGTGGGTCAGCCCCAGCATTTT,TRBV28,TRBJ1-5,TRBD1,NA
CATSRDWGGQPQHF,TGTGCCACCAGCAGAGATTGGGGGGGACAGCCCCAGCATTTT,TRBV15,TRBJ1-5,NA,NA
CASSATGTHTDTQYF,TGTGCCAGCAGCGCGACCGGGACACACACAGATACGCAGTATTTT,TRBV28,TRBJ2-3,NA,NA
CASSLRVRDRSNTEAFF,TGTGCCAGCAGCTTACGGGTTAGGGACAGGTCGAACACTGAAGCTTTCTTT,TRBV5-8,TRBJ1-1,TRBD1,NA
CATSGLGQGTDTQYF,TGTGCCACCAGCGGACTGGGACAGGGCACAGATACGCAGTATTTT,TRBV15,TRBJ2-3,TRBD1,NA
CASRERGEALTWRLEGGFTDTQYF,TGCGCCAGCAGGGAGCGGGGGGAGGCACTCACATGGAGGTTGGAGGGTGGGTTCACAGATACGCAGTATTTT,TRBV10-1,TRBJ2-3,TRBD2,NA
CASSPLTGERQETQYF,TGCGCCAGCAGCCCGCTTACAGGGGAGCGGCAAGAGACCCAGTACTTC,TRBV5-1,TRBJ2-5,TRBD1,NA
CASSLGVAITRNQPQHF,TGTGCCAGCAGTTTGGGCGTTGCAATTACGCGCAATCAGCCCCAGCATTTT,TRBV27,TRBJ1-5,NA,NA
CASSQDLAKPYTF,TGCGCCAGCAGCCAAGATTTGGCCAAACCCTACACCTTC,TRBV4-1,TRBJ1-2,NA,NA
CASSDSGTYEQYF,TGTGCCAGTAGCGACAGCGGGACCTACGAGCAGTACTTC,TRBV19,TRBJ2-7,TRBD2,NA
CASNRDRGETQYF,TGTGCCAGCAACCGGGACAGGGGTGAGACCCAGTACTTC,TRBV5-4,TRBJ2-5,TRBD1,NA
CASNRGGLPYEQYF,TGTGCCAGTAATCGAGGAGGCCTTCCCTACGAGCAGTACTTC,TRBV19,TRBJ2-7,NA,NA
CASSSTTKVTEAFF,TGTGCCAGCAGCTCAACGACAAAGGTAACTGAAGCTTTCTTT,TRBV7-9,TRBJ1-1,NA,NA
CASSSLDSSNEKLFF,TGTGCCAGCAGTTCTCTAGACAGTTCGAATGAAAAACTGTTTTTT,TRBV28,TRBJ1-4,NA,once
CASTLGRDTNEKLFF,TGTGCCAGCACCCTGGGGCGGGATACTAATGAAAAACTGTTTTTT,TRBV7-9,TRBJ1-4,NA,NA
CASSGSGETQYF,TGTGCCAGTAGCGGGTCAGGAGAGACCCAGTACTTC,TRBV6-6,TRBJ2-5,TRBD2,NA
CASSFPLGGSTDTQYF,TGTGCCAGCAGCTTCCCCCTCGGGGGTAGCACAGATACGCAGTATTTT,TRBV11-3,TRBJ2-3,NA,NA
CASSLRRTSGRFGEQYF,TGTGCCAGCAGCCTCCGCCGGACTAGCGGGAGGTTTGGCGAGCAGTACTTC,TRBV7-2,TRBJ2-7,TRBD2,NA
CASSPGTSATGELFF,TGTGCCAGCAGCCCCGGGACTAGCGCCACCGGGGAGCTGTTTTTT,TRBV7-3,TRBJ2-2,TRBD2,NA
CASIFGDSNQPQHF,TGTGCCAGCATCTTCGGGGATAGCAATCAGCCCCAGCATTTT,TRBV28,TRBJ1-5,NA,NA
CAIRSGGAADTQYF,TGTGCCATCCGTAGCGGGGGGGCCGCAGATACGCAGTATTTT,TRBV5-4,TRBJ2-3,TRBD2,few
CASSLGQAYGYTF,TGTGCCAGCAGTTTAGGACAGGCCTATGGCTACACCTTC,TRBV27,TRBJ1-2,TRBD1,NA
CASSPGTGGSPLHF,TGTGCCAGCTCACCAGGGACAGGGGGTTCACCCCTCCACTTT,TRBV18,TRBJ1-6,TRBD1,NA
CASSWDRGLGHEQYF,TGTGCCAGCAGCTGGGACAGGGGCCTCGGACACGAGCAGTACTTC,TRBV5-4,TRBJ2-7,TRBD1,once
CSVAVGPNEQFF,TGCAGCGTTGCGGTGGGGCCGAATGAGCAGTTCTTC,TRBV29-1,TRBJ2-1,NA,NA
CASSPRAGRGTGELFF,TGTGCCAGCTCACCACGGGCAGGTCGGGGCACCGGGGAGCTGTTTTTT,TRBV18,TRBJ2-2,NA,NA
CASRPGLAGEPYNEQFF,TGTGCCAGCAGACCGGGACTAGCGGGAGAACCCTACAATGAGCAGTTCTTC,TRBV9,TRBJ2-1,TRBD2,NA
CASSERQGSYEQYF,TGTGCCAGCAGTGAACGACAGGGGTCCTACGAGCAGTACTTC,TRBV2,TRBJ2-7,TRBD1,NA
CASSTGTSGRSETQYF,TGCGCCAGCAGCACCGGGACTAGCGGCCGCTCCGAGACCCAGTACTTC,TRBV5-1,TRBJ2-5,TRBD2,NA